Given below is one TCR beta chain in context. Its antigen is as yet unknown. CDR1 and CDR2 from the germline V gene are MNHEY and SMNVEV (reference sequence). The CDR3 is 13 residues long. Trimming shortened V by 2 bases and J by 3 bases, and 7 bases separated the two germline ends. This record comes from a study of beta chain features in type 1 diabetes. Study results and caveats: Shortening of TCRB CDR3s, moderate but significant, appeared in all four CD4+ subsets of Type 1 diabetes patients.

Expressed TCRB transcripts got sequenced, as all isolated RNA was reverse transcribed. The data were produced by immunoSEQ multiplex PCR, yet TCRdb's version contains in-frame clones alone and is incomplete. The table has 130,000 or so clones, roughly 17% seen once. This chain joins TRBV27 and TRBJ1-2, with D uncertain. The sequenced sample was central memory CD4+ T cells from blood. The sequence came from a man aged 18 to 29 with type 1 diabetes. CDR3 nucleotides: TGTGCCAGCAGTTTAGACGGGGACTATGGCTACACCTTC. It codes for CASSLDGDYGYTF.